Each of the 5 T cell receptor beta chains below was sequenced from the same sample in a study of T cell changes during pregnancy in multiple sclerosis. TCRdb keeps only in-frame clones here, not all; method: immunoSEQ multiplex PCR. Of over 10,000 clones in the sample, about 87% are singletons; the top ten hold 7.7%. The source material was CD8+ T cells from peripheral blood mononuclear cells, sampled in the second trimester of pregnancy. The source is a female donor in good health, enrolled as a control in a pregnancy study.

The chain links TRBV19 to TRBJ2-1; D is perhaps TRBD1 (6 bases). The CDR3 loop spans 13 amino acids. V dropped 8 bases and J dropped 4 bases, with 12 bases sitting between them. In germline, CDR1 is LNHDA, CDR2 SQIVND (reference sequence). CDR3 residues: CASSGQVYNEQFF. CDR3 DNA sequence: TGTGCCAGTTCGGGACAAGTTTACAATGAGCAGTTCTTC.

This clone was detected only once. This rearrangement joins TRBV27 to TRBJ2-1; D remains unclear. Germline V lookup: CDR1 MNHEY, CDR2 SMNVEV (reference sequence). Trimming cost V 2 bases and J 4 bases, with 9 bases left between them. The CDR3 extends over 14 amino acids. The CDR3 DNA follows: TGTGCCAGCAGTTTAAGGAGTCTATACAATGAGCAGTTCTTC. Translated, it gives CASSLRSLYNEQFF.

The chain joins TRBV14 to TRBJ2-2; 7 positions match TRBD1. Trimming took 4 bases from V and 5 from J; bases not matched to a gene: 13. Germline assignment: CDR1 SGHDN and CDR2 FVKESK. The CDR3 runs to 17 residues. The CDR3 coding sequence is TGTGCCAGCAGCCCCCGGGACAGCGATTGGACAACCGGGGAGCTGTTTTTT. Residues: CASSPRDSDWTTGELFF.

This chain uses TRBV4-2 with TRBJ2-5, with D possibly TRBD2 on 6 matching bases. V was trimmed by 0 bases and J by 4 bases, leaving 15 bases between them. This CDR3 has 16 amino acids. The germline CDR1 and CDR2 sequences are LGHNA and YNFKEQ. CDR3 sequence: CASSQEAGSGVETQYF. The CDR3 DNA reads TGTGCCAGCAGCCAAGAGGCGGGGAGCGGCGTAGAGACCCAGTACTTC.

The rearrangement uses TRBV2 and TRBJ2-1; TRBD1 might be the D (6 bases). The germline gives CDR1 SNHLY, CDR2 FYNNEI. The CDR3 is 15 residues long. V was cut by 3 bases and J by 6 bases, with 15 bases left in between. This chain's CDR3 is CASSDQYRVSNEQFF. For the CDR3, the DNA is TGTGCCAGCAGTGATCAGTACAGGGTATCCAATGAGCAGTTCTTC.